This TCR beta chain was sequenced for a study of control samples from healthy donors and cancer patients (dated by TCRdb to about 2020). A remark on this clone: It lacks a known antigen. There are no base qualities to consult, and no much larger clone falls within one base.

The library was prepared using the immunoSEQ multiplex PCR assay. Not all clones reach the TCRdb copy of this immuneACCESS table, which keeps in-frame sequences only. Checked studies attribute under half of the gap to unresolved V genes and leave the rest unexplained. In all, the sample holds 130,000 or so clones, and around 94% of those were seen once. The ten most abundant clones make up under 15% of the sample. In the germline V gene, CDR1 corresponds to MGHDK and CDR2 to SYGVNS. Its CDR3 holds 18 amino acids, cysteine through phenylalanine. The read is trimmed to its CDR3 DNA, 54 bases read in frame from base 1. Clipping removes 4 bases from V and 4 bases from J, with 16 as the unmatched junction base count.

The source is a man in his forties in good health. The sequence links TRBV25-1 to TRBJ2-5, with TRBD2 identical over 9 junction bases. Sequenced input: blood. The base sequence is TGTGCCAGCAGTGCCCTTAGGCGGGAGGGCCTCTGGAGAGAGACCCAGTACTTC. Its product reads: CASSALRREGLWRETQYF. The variable domain in full, with residues beyond the CDR3 obtained from the reference TRBV25-1 and TRBJ2-5 genes, is EADIYQTPRYLVIGTGKKITLECSQTMGHDKMYWYQQDPGMELHLIHYSYGVNSTEKGDLSSESTVSRIRTEHFPLTLESARPSHTSQYLCASSALRREGLWRETQYFGPGTRLLVL.